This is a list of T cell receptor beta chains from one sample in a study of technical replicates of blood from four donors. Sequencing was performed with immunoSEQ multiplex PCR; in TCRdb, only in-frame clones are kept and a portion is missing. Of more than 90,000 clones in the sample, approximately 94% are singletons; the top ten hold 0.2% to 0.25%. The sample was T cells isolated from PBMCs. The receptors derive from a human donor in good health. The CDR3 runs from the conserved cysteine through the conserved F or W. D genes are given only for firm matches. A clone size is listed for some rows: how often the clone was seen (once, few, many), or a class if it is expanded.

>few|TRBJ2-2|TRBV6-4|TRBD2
TGTGCCAGCAGCCAACTAGCGCACACCGGGGAGCTGTTTTTT
CASSQLAHTGELFF
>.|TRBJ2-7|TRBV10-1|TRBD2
TGCGCCAGCAGTATAGCGGGAGGGCCCTACGAGCAGTACTTC
CASSIAGGPYEQYF
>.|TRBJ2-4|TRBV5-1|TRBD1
TGCGCCAGCAGCGTTGACAGGGTAGAGAACATTCAGTACTTC
CASSVDRVENIQYF
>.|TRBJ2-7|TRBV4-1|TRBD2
TGCGCCAGCAGGGATGAAGCTAGCGGGAGGTACGAGCAGTACTTC
CASRDEASGRYEQYF
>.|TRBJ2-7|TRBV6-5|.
TGTGCCAGCAGCTCGGGGGGCAGACACGAGCAGTACTTC
CASSSGGRHEQYF
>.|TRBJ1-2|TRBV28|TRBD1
TGTGCCAGTGGGACAGGTTATGGCTACACCTTC
CASGTGYGYTF
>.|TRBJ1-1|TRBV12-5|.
.
CASGLGTGQGATEAFF
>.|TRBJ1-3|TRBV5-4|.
TGTGCCAGCAGCTTGTTGGGCGGGACTGGAAACACCATATATTTT
CASSLLGGTGNTIYF
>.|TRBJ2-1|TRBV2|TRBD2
TGTGCCAGCAGTACTAGCGCCTTGGGTGAGCAGTTCTTC
CASSTSALGEQFF
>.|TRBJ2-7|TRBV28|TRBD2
TGTGCCAGCAGTCCGGGACTAGCCTTACCCCCTCTCCGGTTCTACGAGCAGTACTTC
CASSPGLALPPLRFYEQYF
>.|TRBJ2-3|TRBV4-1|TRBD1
TGCGCCAGCAGCCGCGATGTATGGACAGGGGCAGATACGCAGTATTTT
CASSRDVWTGADTQYF
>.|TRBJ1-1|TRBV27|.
TGTGCCAGCAGCCGAACAGCGAACACTGAAGCTTTCTTT
CASSRTANTEAFF
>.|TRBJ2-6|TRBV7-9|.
TGTGCCAGCAGCCTCAGGGAATCTGGGGCCAACGTCCTGACTTTC
CASSLRESGANVLTF
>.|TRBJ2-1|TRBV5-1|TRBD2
TGCGCCAGCAGCTCGACTAGCGGAGACAATGAGCAGTTCTTC
CASSSTSGDNEQFF
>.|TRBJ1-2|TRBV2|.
TGTGCCAGCAGACCCGGGAGGGATGAGGGCTACACCTTC
CASRPGRDEGYTF
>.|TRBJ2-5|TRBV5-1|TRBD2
TGCGCCAGCAGCTTGCCCCTAGCGGGAGGTGGTGCCGAGACCCAGTACTTC
CASSLPLAGGGAETQYF
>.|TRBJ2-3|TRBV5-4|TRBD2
TGTGCCAGCAGCTTGGGGTCAGCGGGGGATACGCAGTATTTT
CASSLGSAGDTQYF
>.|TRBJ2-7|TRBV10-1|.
TGCGCCAGCAGTGAGTCTCCAGGGGCCTACGAGCAGTACTTC
CASSESPGAYEQYF
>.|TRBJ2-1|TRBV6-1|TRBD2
TGTGCCAGCAGTGGGGGACTAGCGGGTCGAGCCTTATACAATGAGCAGTTCTTC
CASSGGLAGRALYNEQFF
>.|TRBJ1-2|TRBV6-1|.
TGTGCCAGCAGTCGTTCGAACAGTGGCTACACCTTC
CASSRSNSGYTF
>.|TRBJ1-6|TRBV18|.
TGTGCCAGCTCACCGGGGGGTTCACCCCTCCACTTT
CASSPGGSPLHF
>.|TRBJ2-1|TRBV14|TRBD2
TGTGCCAGCAGCCCGACTAGCGGGGCGTTCAATGAGCAGTTCTTC
CASSPTSGAFNEQFF
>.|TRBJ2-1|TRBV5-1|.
TGCGCCAGCAGCTTGTCCTGGGCATCCGGAAACAATGAGCAGTTCTTC
CASSLSWASGNNEQFF
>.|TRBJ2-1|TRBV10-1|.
TGCGCCAGCAGTGATATTGTAGGAGGCGATTACAATGAGCAGTTCTTC
CASSDIVGGDYNEQFF